The source of this T cell receptor beta chain is a study of shared clonotypes between healthy human individuals. Study-level background: Every donor yielded three CD4 naive, three CD4 memory, two CD8 naive and one CD8 memory plate.

This clone was seen a handful of times. Naive CD45RA+ and memory CD45RA-negative subsets were split from CD4+ cells. Profiling relied on immunoSEQ multiplex PCR, and the TCRdb table lists in-frame clones only, not all of them. The data show a few million clones, 85% to 95% seen once. The CDR3 totals 13 residues. V was clipped by 2 bases and J by 4 bases, with 9 bases between them. Germline values: CDR1 SGHNT, CDR2 YYREEE (reference sequence). The chain combines TRBV5-4 with TRBJ1-1; no firm D call. Sequenced material: naive CD4+ T cells from PBMCs. As for subset: CD45RA+ positively selected. This TCR derives from a man aged 18 to 29 in good health. Some clones in this sample may be carry-over from other donors' samples. The CDR3 loop reads CASSLGASTEAFF. CDR3 DNA sequence: TGTGCCAGCAGCTTAGGAGCTTCCACTGAAGCTTTCTTT.